A selection of T cell receptor beta chains follows, all from one sample in a study of beta chain features in type 1 diabetes. The repertoire was sequenced with immunoSEQ multiplex PCR; TCRdb's copy has only in-frame clones and lacks some. The sample lists under 550,000 clones, 10% to 12% occurring once. The specimen sequenced was naive CD4+ T cells from blood. All receptors derive from a woman aged 18-29 years in good health. CDR3s include the opening cysteine and the closing phenylalanine or tryptophan. The D gene is left open where the match is weak. Clone size is given for some rows only: seen once, a few or many times, or a class if the clone is expanded.

V	D	J	size	CDR3	DNA
TRBV6-5	-	TRBJ1-5	-	CASRPDGANNQPQHF	TGTGCCAGCAGACCCGACGGAGCGAACAATCAGCCCCAGCATTTT
TRBV27	-	TRBJ1-4	few	CASSLSRLTNEKLFF	TGTGCCAGCAGTCTCAGCCGCTTGACTAATGAAAAACTGTTTTTT
TRBV7-2	-	TRBJ2-3	-	CASSLLTAEGTDTQYF	TGTGCCAGCAGCTTATTAACGGCGGAGGGCACAGATACGCAGTATTTT
TRBV29-1	-	TRBJ2-3	-	CSVDPTADTQYF	TGCAGCGTTGACCCTACCGCAGATACGCAGTATTTT
TRBV5-1	TRBD1	TRBJ2-1	few	CASSSNPQGTYNEQFF	TGCGCCAGCAGCTCGAACCCACAGGGGACCTACAATGAGCAGTTCTTC
TRBV7-9	TRBD1	TRBJ1-6	few	CASSSGTGTGNSPLHF	TGTGCCAGCAGCTCAGGCACCGGGACAGGGAATTCACCCCTCCACTTT
TRBV6-5	TRBD1	TRBJ2-7	few	CASSGDRGHSYEQYF	TGTGCCAGCAGTGGGGACAGGGGTCACTCCTACGAGCAGTACTTC
TRBV9	-	TRBJ1-2	-	CASSVGLGSNYGYTF	TGTGCCAGCAGCGTAGGCCTGGGATCTAACTATGGCTACACCTTC
TRBV7-9	TRBD2	TRBJ2-1	few	CASSLGVSGGLSYNEQFF	TGTGCCAGCAGCTTAGGAGTTAGCGGGGGGCTCTCCTACAATGAGCAGTTCTTC
TRBV7-9	-	TRBJ1-3	once	CASSLRLSGNTIYF	TGTGCCAGCAGCTTACGCCTCTCTGGAAACACCATATATTTT
TRBV7-2	-	TRBJ2-5	few	CASSHDTSYQETQYF	TGTGCCAGCAGCCATGACACCTCGTACCAAGAGACCCAGTACTTC
TRBV6-6	-	TRBJ1-4	few	CASSYGQSNEKLFF	TGTGCCAGCAGTTACGGACAAAGTAATGAAAAACTGTTTTTT
TRBV30	-	TRBJ2-6	few	CAWSPGRPGANVLTF	TGTGCCTGGAGTCCTGGCCGTCCTGGGGCCAACGTCCTGACTTTC
TRBV9	-	TRBJ2-5	few	CASSVVGGETQYF	TGTGCCAGCAGCGTAGTGGGGGGAGAGACCCAGTACTTC
TRBV7-2	-	TRBJ2-3	few	CASSFTGPRDDTQYF	TGTGCCAGCAGCTTTACGGGCCCAAGGGACGATACGCAGTATTTT
TRBV29-1	TRBD2	TRBJ2-5	few	CSATLSGSETQYF	TGCAGCGCGACCCTTAGCGGGAGCGAGACCCAGTACTTC
TRBV2	-	TRBJ2-3	few	CASSPLNRADTQYF	TGTGCCAGCAGTCCCTTAAACAGGGCAGATACGCAGTATTTT
TRBV6-5	-	TRBJ2-7	-	CASSYSWTASYEQYF	TGTGCCAGCAGTTACAGCTGGACAGCTTCCTACGAGCAGTACTTC
TRBV30	-	TRBJ1-3	-	CAWSATYSGNTIYF	TGTGCCTGGAGTGCGACCTACTCTGGAAACACCATATATTTT
TRBV9	-	TRBJ2-5	few	CASSVVGETQYF	TGTGCCAGCAGCGTAGTTGGAGAGACCCAGTACTTC
TRBV6-4	TRBD1	TRBJ2-1	-	CASSVSGTGYNEQFF	TGTGCCAGCAGTGTCTCCGGGACAGGCTACAATGAGCAGTTCTTC
TRBV7-9	-	TRBJ2-2	-	CASTLSPGFANTGELFF	TGTGCCAGCACACTTTCTCCAGGTTTCGCGAACACCGGGGAGCTGTTTTTT
TRBV19	-	TRBJ2-6	few	CASSISSGANVLTF	TGTGCCAGTAGTATCTCCTCTGGGGCCAACGTCCTGACTTTC
TRBV30	TRBD2	TRBJ2-7	-	CAWSVRGGRSYEQYF	TGTGCCTGGAGTGTACGGGGCGGGAGAAGCTACGAGCAGTACTTC
TRBV7-9	-	TRBJ2-1	many	CASSLRTHNEQFF	TGTGCCAGCAGCCTGAGGACACACAATGAGCAGTTCTTC
TRBV29-1	TRBD2	TRBJ2-7	few	CSVAPIWGLSYEQYF	TGCAGCGTTGCACCGATATGGGGACTATCCTACGAGCAGTACTTC
TRBV10-3	TRBD1	TRBJ1-5	few	CATGDSLNQPQHF	TGTGCCACGGGGGACAGTCTCAATCAGCCCCAGCATTTT
TRBV5-1	-	TRBJ2-3	-	CASSFYGTDTQYF	TGCGCCAGCAGCTTCTATGGGACAGATACGCAGTATTTT
TRBV7-9	TRBD1	TRBJ1-1	-	CASSSPGQGKYTEAFF	TGTGCCAGCAGCTCCCCGGGACAGGGAAAATACACTGAAGCTTTCTTT
TRBV4-2	-	TRBJ2-1	few	CASSQEVGISGNEQFF	TGTGCCAGCAGCCAAGAGGTGGGCATTAGCGGCAATGAGCAGTTCTTC
TRBV27	-	TRBJ2-5	-	CASSLSRAQETQYF	TGTGCCAGCAGTTTATCGAGGGCACAAGAGACCCAGTACTTC
TRBV7-2	-	TRBJ1-6	-	CASSFDPNKGSPLHF	TGTGCCAGCAGTTTCGACCCTAATAAGGGTTCACCCCTCCACTTT
TRBV29-1	-	TRBJ2-3	few	CSVARPLSDTQYF	TGCAGCGTCGCGCGTCCCCTCTCAGATACGCAGTATTTT
TRBV5-4	-	TRBJ1-4	-	CASSSNQGGEKLFF	TGTGCCAGCAGCTCTAACCAGGGCGGTGAAAAACTGTTTTTT
TRBV7-2	-	TRBJ1-5	few	CASSLTRGDQPQHF	TGTGCCAGCAGCCTTACTCGCGGGGATCAGCCCCAGCATTTT
TRBV5-6	TRBD2	TRBJ2-2	-	CASSVSGRRNTGELFF	TGTGCCAGCAGCGTGAGCGGGAGGCGGAACACCGGGGAGCTGTTTTTT
TRBV11-2	-	TRBJ2-7	-	CASSPGSISYEQYF	TGTGCCAGCAGCCCAGGATCTATCTCCTACGAGCAGTACTTC
TRBV2	TRBD2	TRBJ2-5	-	CASIAGARETQYF	TGTGCCAGCATAGCGGGGGCGCGAGAGACCCAGTACTTC
TRBV5-1	-	TRBJ2-3	few	CASSFGDPTTDTQYF	TGCGCCAGCAGCTTTGGGGATCCTACCACAGATACGCAGTATTTT